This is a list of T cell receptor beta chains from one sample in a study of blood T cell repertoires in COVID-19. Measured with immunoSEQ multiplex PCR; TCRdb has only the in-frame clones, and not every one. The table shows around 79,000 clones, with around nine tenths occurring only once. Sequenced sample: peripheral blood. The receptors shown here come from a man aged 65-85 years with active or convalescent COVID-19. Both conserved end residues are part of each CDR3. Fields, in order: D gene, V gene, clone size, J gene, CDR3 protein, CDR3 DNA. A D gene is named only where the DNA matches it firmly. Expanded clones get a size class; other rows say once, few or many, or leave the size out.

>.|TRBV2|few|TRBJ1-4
CASSELQGREKLFF
TGTGCCAGCAGTGAATTACAGGGCAGGGAAAAACTGTTTTTT
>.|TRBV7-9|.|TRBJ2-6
CASSLFSGANVLTF
TGTGCCAGCAGCCTCTTTTCTGGGGCCAACGTCCTGACTTTC
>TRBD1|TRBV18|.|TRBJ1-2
CASSPSGTENYGYTF
TGTGCCAGCTCACCGTCCGGGACAGAAAACTATGGCTACACCTTC
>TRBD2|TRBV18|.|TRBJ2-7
CASSGLAGGRYEQYF
TGTGCCAGCTCCGGACTAGCGGGAGGGCGCTACGAGCAGTACTTC
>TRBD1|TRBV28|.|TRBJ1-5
CASRTGTQPQHF
TGTGCCAGCAGGACAGGGACTCAGCCCCAGCATTTT
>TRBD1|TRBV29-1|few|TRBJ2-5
CSVGGQGVRETQYF
TGCAGCGTCGGAGGACAGGGAGTAAGAGAGACCCAGTACTTC
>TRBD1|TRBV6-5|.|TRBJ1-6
CASSRDRGSPLHF
TGTGCCAGCAGCCGGGACAGGGGTTCACCCCTCCACTTT
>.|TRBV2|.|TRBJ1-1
CASRVGRNAGAFF
TGTGCCAGCAGGGTAGGTCGGAATGCGGGAGCTTTCTTT
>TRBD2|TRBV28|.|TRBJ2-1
CASLGREGGSYNEQFF
TGTGCCAGCCTAGGGCGGGAGGGTGGCTCCTACAATGAGCAGTTCTTC
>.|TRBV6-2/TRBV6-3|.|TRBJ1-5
CASSYAVAQPQHF
TGTGCCAGCAGTTACGCCGTAGCTCAGCCCCAGCATTTT
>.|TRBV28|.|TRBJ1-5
CASSPLDQPQHF
TGTGCCAGCAGCCCCCTCGATCAGCCCCAGCATTTT
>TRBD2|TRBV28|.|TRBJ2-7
CATKRTSPPEQYF
TGTGCCACCAAAAGGACTAGTCCCCCCGAGCAGTACTTC
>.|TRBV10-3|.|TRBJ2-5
CAISNQEFQETQYF
TGTGCCATCAGTAATCAGGAATTCCAAGAGACCCAGTACTTC
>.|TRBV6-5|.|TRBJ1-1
CASIGVWESTEAFF
TGTGCCAGCATCGGGGTATGGGAGAGCACTGAAGCTTTCTTT
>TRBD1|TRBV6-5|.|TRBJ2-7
CASTRTGDYEQYF
TGTGCCAGCACCCGGACAGGGGACTACGAGCAGTACTTC
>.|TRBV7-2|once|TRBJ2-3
CASRLHTIAGTDTQYF
TGTGCCAGCAGGCTTCATACTATCGCGGGCACAGATACGCAGTATTTT
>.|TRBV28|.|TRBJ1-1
CASSTGLTEAFF
TGTGCCAGCAGTACAGGGCTCACTGAAGCTTTCTTT
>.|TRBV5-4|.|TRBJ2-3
CASSLDRESSTDTQYF
TGTGCCAGCAGCTTGGATCGGGAGTCTAGCACAGATACGCAGTATTTT
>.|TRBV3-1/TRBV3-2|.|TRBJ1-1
CASSQGDRNTEAFF
TGTGCCAGCAGCCAAGGAGACAGGAACACTGAAGCTTTCTTT
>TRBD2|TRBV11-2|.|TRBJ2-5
CASSPTGTRLETQYF
TGTGCCAGCAGCCCCACCGGGACTAGATTGGAGACCCAGTACTTC
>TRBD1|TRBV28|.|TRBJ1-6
CASSTTGEGNSPLHF
TGTGCCAGCAGTACTACAGGGGAAGGTAATTCACCCCTCCACTTT
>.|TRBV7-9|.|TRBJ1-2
CASSPQGGGDYGYTF
TGTGCCAGCAGCCCTCAAGGCGGGGGTGACTATGGCTACACCTTC
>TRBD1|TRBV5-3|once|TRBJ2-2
CARSFFLPGGFAGELFF
TGTGCCAGAAGCTTCTTCCTTCCAGGGGGCTTTGCCGGGGAGCTGTTTTTT
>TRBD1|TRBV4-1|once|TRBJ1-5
CASSPGQGPVRGQPQHF
TGCGCCAGCAGCCCGGGACAGGGCCCAGTTAGGGGGCAGCCCCAGCATTTT
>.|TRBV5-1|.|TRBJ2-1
CASSLEGRSTYNEQFF
TGCGCCAGCAGCTTGGAGGGGCGTTCTACCTACAATGAGCAGTTCTTC
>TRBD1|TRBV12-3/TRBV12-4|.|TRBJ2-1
CATSQGLYEQFF
TGTGCCACCTCACAGGGGTTGTATGAGCAGTTCTTC
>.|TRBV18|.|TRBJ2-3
CASSPGAGRSTDTQYF
TGTGCCAGCTCACCCGGCGCGGGGAGGAGCACAGATACGCAGTATTTT
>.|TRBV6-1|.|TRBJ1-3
CASSETGSSGNTIYF
TGTGCCAGCAGTGAAACAGGTTCCTCTGGAAACACCATATATTTT
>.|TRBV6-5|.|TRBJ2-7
CASGGMGPNPREQYF
TGTGCCAGCGGGGGGATGGGACCCAACCCCAGGGAGCAGTACTTC